This is a list of T cell receptor beta chains from one sample in a study of identical twins. One entry per CDR3 protein results from TCRdb running MiXCR on the 5' RACE reads. The data hold about 240,000 distinct CDR3 sequences, with approximately 12% observed a single time. These data are also associated with another study on yellow fever vaccine responses in identical twins.

The sample comprised memory (CD45RO+) T cells sorted from blood. Every receptor here comes from a woman younger than 30 in good health. CDR3s include the opening cysteine and the closing phenylalanine or tryptophan. Each record gives: J gene, D gene, CDR3 length, clone size, V gene, CDR3 protein, CDR3 DNA. The D gene is left open where the match is weak. Clone size is stated in some rows and not others, as once, few, many or a class when expanded.

j_call: TRBJ2-2
d_call: NA
cdr3_length: 16
clone_size: NA
v_call: TRBV5-1
cdr3_aa: CASSLDGRSPTGELFF
cdr3_nt: TGCGCCAGCAGCTTGGACGGCAGGTCCCCAACCGGGGAGCTGTTTTTT

j_call: TRBJ1-3
d_call: NA
cdr3_length: 14
clone_size: NA
v_call: TRBV18
cdr3_aa: CASSPQGTGNTIYF
cdr3_nt: TGTGCCAGCTCACCACAGGGTACCGGAAACACCATATATTTT

j_call: TRBJ2-1
d_call: TRBD2
cdr3_length: 18
clone_size: NA
v_call: TRBV6-1
cdr3_aa: CASRGNGLAGDSYNEQFF
cdr3_nt: TGTGCCAGCAGGGGGAACGGACTAGCGGGAGATTCCTACAATGAGCAGTTCTTC

j_call: TRBJ2-7
d_call: NA
cdr3_length: 13
clone_size: many
v_call: TRBV7-2
cdr3_aa: CASSLGSAYEQYF
cdr3_nt: TGTGCCAGCAGCTTAGGGTCAGCCTACGAGCAGTACTTC

j_call: TRBJ2-5
d_call: TRBD1
cdr3_length: 16
clone_size: NA
v_call: TRBV7-2
cdr3_aa: CASSPDRGQFRETQYF
cdr3_nt: TGTGCCAGCAGCCCAGACAGGGGGCAGTTTAGGGAGACCCAGTACTTC

j_call: TRBJ1-2
d_call: NA
cdr3_length: 12
clone_size: few
v_call: TRBV29-1
cdr3_aa: CSVEDSSYGYTF
cdr3_nt: TGCAGCGTTGAGGACAGTTCGTATGGCTACACCTTC

j_call: TRBJ2-7
d_call: TRBD2
cdr3_length: 14
clone_size: few
v_call: TRBV12-3/TRBV12-4
cdr3_aa: CASSGGGTAYEQYF
cdr3_nt: TGTGCCAGCAGTGGCGGGGGTACCGCCTACGAGCAGTACTTC

j_call: TRBJ2-7
d_call: NA
cdr3_length: 12
clone_size: NA
v_call: TRBV3-1
cdr3_aa: CASSQSVGEQYF
cdr3_nt: TGTGCCAGCAGCCAATCCGTGGGCGAGCAGTACTTC

j_call: TRBJ2-7
d_call: NA
cdr3_length: 16
clone_size: few
v_call: TRBV5-1
cdr3_aa: CASSPAGLATTYEQYF
cdr3_nt: TGCGCCAGCAGCCCCGCGGGGCTAGCGACTACCTACGAGCAGTACTTC

j_call: TRBJ2-1
d_call: NA
cdr3_length: 13
clone_size: NA
v_call: TRBV18
cdr3_aa: CASSPASANEQFF
cdr3_nt: TGTGCCAGCTCACCAGCTAGCGCCAATGAGCAGTTCTTC

j_call: TRBJ2-5
d_call: NA
cdr3_length: 15
clone_size: many
v_call: TRBV20-1
cdr3_aa: CSARDVAARGETQYF
cdr3_nt: TGCAGTGCTAGAGATGTGGCAGCACGGGGAGAGACCCAGTACTTC

j_call: TRBJ2-1
d_call: NA
cdr3_length: 14
clone_size: NA
v_call: TRBV6-1
cdr3_aa: CASSAGTLYHEQFF
cdr3_nt: TGTGCCAGCAGTGCCGGGACTTTATACCATGAGCAGTTCTTC

j_call: TRBJ2-2
d_call: TRBD1
cdr3_length: 13
clone_size: few
v_call: TRBV6-6
cdr3_aa: CAEQGSATGELFF
cdr3_nt: TGTGCAGAACAGGGGTCCGCCACCGGGGAGCTGTTTTTT

j_call: TRBJ2-3
d_call: NA
cdr3_length: 14
clone_size: NA
v_call: TRBV18
cdr3_aa: CASSDTGSYDTQYF
cdr3_nt: TGTGCCAGCTCGGACACAGGGAGCTACGATACGCAGTATTTT

j_call: TRBJ2-3
d_call: TRBD1
cdr3_length: 15
clone_size: many
v_call: TRBV6-5
cdr3_aa: CASSLGQGSTDTQYF
cdr3_nt: TGTGCCAGCAGTTTGGGACAGGGAAGCACAGATACGCAGTATTTT

j_call: TRBJ2-7
d_call: NA
cdr3_length: 12
clone_size: NA
v_call: TRBV14
cdr3_aa: CASSQLREEQYF
cdr3_nt: TGTGCCAGCAGCCAACTCAGGGAAGAGCAGTACTTC

j_call: TRBJ2-7
d_call: TRBD1
cdr3_length: 14
clone_size: NA
v_call: TRBV20-1
cdr3_aa: CSAQGTGKSYEQYF
cdr3_nt: TGCAGTGCTCAGGGGACAGGGAAGTCCTACGAGCAGTACTTC

j_call: TRBJ2-3
d_call: NA
cdr3_length: 15
clone_size: NA
v_call: TRBV5-1
cdr3_aa: CASSLNAGITDTQYF
cdr3_nt: TGCGCCAGCAGCTTGAACGCGGGGATCACAGATACGCAGTATTTT

j_call: TRBJ2-1
d_call: TRBD2
cdr3_length: 15
clone_size: many
v_call: TRBV6-1
cdr3_aa: CASSELAREDGEQFF
cdr3_nt: TGTGCCAGCAGTGAATTGGCGCGGGAGGACGGTGAGCAGTTCTTC

j_call: TRBJ2-5
d_call: NA
cdr3_length: 11
clone_size: NA
v_call: TRBV20-1
cdr3_aa: CSARESITQYF
cdr3_nt: TGCAGTGCTAGGGAAAGCATTACCCAGTACTTC

j_call: TRBJ1-6
d_call: NA
cdr3_length: 13
clone_size: many
v_call: TRBV24-1
cdr3_aa: CATSPEKGSPLHF
cdr3_nt: TGTGCCACCAGCCCGGAAAAGGGATCACCCCTCCACTTT

j_call: TRBJ2-1
d_call: TRBD1
cdr3_length: 16
clone_size: NA
v_call: TRBV4-2
cdr3_aa: CASSPNTGQGAGEQFF
cdr3_nt: TGTGCCAGCAGTCCTAATACGGGACAGGGGGCGGGTGAGCAGTTCTTC

j_call: TRBJ1-2
d_call: NA
cdr3_length: 13
clone_size: NA
v_call: TRBV2
cdr3_aa: CASSGLANYGYTF
cdr3_nt: TGTGCCAGCAGTGGTCTCGCTAACTATGGCTACACCTTC

j_call: TRBJ2-1
d_call: TRBD2
cdr3_length: 20
clone_size: few
v_call: TRBV5-1
cdr3_aa: CASSWGASGSAQSIRDEQFF
cdr3_nt: TGCGCCAGCAGCTGGGGGGCTAGCGGGAGTGCTCAGAGTATACGCGATGAGCAGTTCTTC

j_call: TRBJ1-6
d_call: NA
cdr3_length: 16
clone_size: many
v_call: TRBV6-1
cdr3_aa: CASRGRTISYNSPLHF
cdr3_nt: TGTGCCAGCAGGGGACGGACGATCTCCTATAATTCACCCCTCCACTTT

j_call: TRBJ2-2
d_call: NA
cdr3_length: 14
clone_size: many
v_call: TRBV7-3
cdr3_aa: CATSSTGNTGELFF
cdr3_nt: TGTGCCACCTCCTCGACAGGGAACACCGGGGAGCTGTTTTTT

j_call: TRBJ2-1
d_call: NA
cdr3_length: 15
clone_size: NA
v_call: TRBV5-8
cdr3_aa: CASSRILGRAGEQFF
cdr3_nt: TGTGCCAGCAGCCGAATCTTGGGGCGGGCGGGAGAGCAGTTCTTC

j_call: TRBJ1-1
d_call: NA
cdr3_length: 15
clone_size: few
v_call: TRBV12-3/TRBV12-4
cdr3_aa: CASSLMSGVNTEAFF
cdr3_nt: TGTGCCAGCAGTTTAATGTCGGGGGTGAACACTGAAGCTTTCTTT

j_call: TRBJ2-3
d_call: TRBD2
cdr3_length: 18
clone_size: few
v_call: TRBV4-1
cdr3_aa: CASSQQPLAGVSTDTQYF
cdr3_nt: TGCGCCAGCAGCCAACAACCCTTGGCGGGGGTTAGCACAGATACGCAGTATTTT